This T cell receptor (beta chain) was found in a study of blood T cell repertoires in COVID-19. Profiling relied on immunoSEQ multiplex PCR, and the TCRdb table lists in-frame clones only, not all of them. The repertoire holds over 150,000 clones, 94% seen once, with around 0.8% in the top ten. The germline V and J ends were trimmed by 1 base and 0 bases, with 13 bases remaining between them. CDR1 is LGHDT, CDR2 YNNKEL, per germline (reference sequence). This CDR3 is built from 18 residues. V and J are TRBV3-1 (or the pseudogene TRBV3-2) and TRBJ2-6; the D gene is possibly TRBD2 (5 bases). The clonotype originates from a young man with COVID-19, enrolled during active disease. The source material was peripheral blood. The CDR3 reads CASSQVGGRLSGANVLTF. For the CDR3, the DNA is TGTGCCAGCAGCCAAGTAGGAGGTAGGCTCTCTGGGGCCAACGTCCTGACTTTC.